The clone carrying this TCR beta chain was seen more than once but under ten times. The record originates from a study of T cells after yellow fever vaccination. CDR1 SGHTA and CDR2 FQGNSA come from the germline V gene. This CDR3 comprises 14 residues. V was cut by 0 bases and J by 0 bases, with 6 bases left in between. In TCRdb, the 5' RACE reads were re-called with MiXCR into one record per CDR3 protein. The data show about 320,000 distinct CDR3 sequences, 9.5% to 15% seen once. The clonotype was recovered from a young man who received the YFV17D yellow fever vaccine. This chain connects TRBV7-2 to TRBJ2-7, with D unresolved. The source was CD4+ T cells sorted from PBMCs, collected 15 days after the yellow fever booster vaccination. The CDR3 DNA follows: TGTGCCAGCAGCTTAGCCTGGACCTCCTACGAGCAGTACTTC. This codes for CASSLAWTSYEQYF.